The 21 T cell receptor beta chains listed next were all sequenced from one sample in a study of T cell clonality in common variable immunodeficiency. Generated by immunoSEQ multiplex PCR, the TCRdb table keeps only in-frame clones and is missing some. The repertoire yields approximately 57,000 clones, none seen only once; the top ten contain 0.83%. Material for sequencing was peripheral blood mononuclear cells. These receptors were collected from a person between 18 and 75 years old in good health.

This clone showed up many times. The read terminates 3 residues ahead of where the CDR3 ends, so the germline J gene completes it. The chain couples TRBV19 to TRBJ2-1; D is ambiguous. V was shortened by 8 bases and J by 5 bases, with 16 bases between the two germline ends. Germline CDR1 and CDR2: LNHDA and SQIVND (reference sequence). The CDR3 covers 14 residues. The CDR3: CASQGHNKNNEQFF. CDR3 DNA, as far as it was read: TGTGCCAGTCAAGGGCACAACAAGAACAATGAG.

Regarding this clone: Just one base apart from a much larger clone, this may be a read error. The read halts 3 residues ahead of the CDR3 end, with the missing end drawn from the germline J gene. The gene calls are TRBV6-2 or TRBV6-3 and TRBJ2-3; D may be TRBD1 (6 bases). Per the germline V gene, CDR1 is MNHEY and CDR2 is SVGEGT. The CDR3 has 16 residues. Incomplete CDR3 DNA: TGTGCCAGCAGTTACTCGAACAGGGTAGGCAATCAGCCG. Translated, it gives CASSYSNRVGNQP. The CDR3 in its entirety is CASSYSNRVGNQPQYF.

This clone was found a few times. The read ends 3 residues early relative to the CDR3; the germline J gene fills the gap. The chain is built from TRBV18 and TRBJ1-2, with no clear D. Germline values: CDR1 KGHSH, CDR2 LQKENI. There are 14 residues in the CDR3. CDR3 sequence reads: CASLSGMSYNDYTF. The sequenced part of the CDR3 DNA is TGTGCCAGCCTCAGCGGGATGTCCTACAATGAC.

In this sample, this clone turned up many times. The read finishes 3 residues shy of the CDR3 end, and the germline J gene is used to complete it. J is TRBJ1-2 and V is TRBV4-1; no definite D call. The germline gives CDR1 MGHRA, CDR2 YSYEKL. With 0 bases removed from V and 2 bases from J, the gap between germline ends came to 7 bases. This CDR3 is 14 amino acids long. The part of the CDR3 DNA that was read is TGCGCCAGCAGCCAAGATGCGGGGAACTATGGC. It specifies CASSQDAGNYG. The whole CDR3 sequence is CASSQDAGNYGYTF.

This clone occurred many times. Read sequence stops 3 residues before the CDR3 end, and the germline J gene provides the missing end. The J gene is TRBJ2-3, the V gene TRBV23-1; 14 nucleotides agree with TRBD2. TRBV23-1 is known as an ORF, though its function is uncertain. The CDR3 length is 16 residues. The V gene end was trimmed by 4 bases and the J gene end by 5 bases; junction bases not matched to a gene: 5. Partial CDR3 DNA: TGCGCCAGCAGTCCTGCCGGACTAGCGGGGGGAGATACG. This translates into CASSPAGLAGGDT. The full CDR3 reads CASSPAGLAGGDTQYF.

This clone occurred many times. The CDR3 end lies 3 residues beyond the end of the read and is filled in from the germline J gene. The chain employs TRBV5-1 and TRBJ1-2; D gene ambiguous. V was shortened by 1 base and J by 2 bases, with 6 bases between the two germline ends. CDR1 and CDR2 (germline): SGHRS, YFSETQ. The CDR3 runs 13 residues. The DNA read from the CDR3 is TGCGCCAGCAGCTTGAGTCTAAACTATGGC. Protein sequence: CASSLSLNYG. The whole CDR3 sequence is CASSLSLNYGYTF.

This clone came up many times. The read comes to an end 3 residues before the CDR3 does, leaving the germline J gene to fill in the end. This chain joins TRBV19 and TRBJ2-1; perhaps TRBD1 as D (6 bases). Trimming pared 11 bases from V and 2 bases from J, leaving 13 bases between. Germline V lookup: CDR1 LNHDA, CDR2 SQIVND (reference sequence). CDR3 length: 13 residues. The CDR3 region is CAGQGSPYNEQFF. The part of the CDR3 DNA that was read is TGTGCCGGTCAGGGGAGTCCCTACAATGAG.

This clone was detected ten times or more. This CDR3 is CASSPPAYEQYF. CDR3 DNA (partial): TGCGCCAGCAGCCCGCCGGCCTACGAG. This rearrangement joins TRBV5-1 to TRBJ2-7, with no clear D. The missing CDR3 end, 3 residues past where the read stops, is filled in from the germline J gene. Germline V gene data show CDR1 as SGHRS and CDR2 as YFSETQ. Trimming stripped 4 bases from V and 2 bases from J, with 7 bases between. The CDR3 contains 12 residues.

This clone was observed a few times. This CDR3 is CASSSFAGTPSPLHF. CDR3 DNA (partial): TGTGCCAGCAGCTCTTTTGCGGGTACCCCTTCACCC. The chain employs TRBV7-9 and TRBJ1-6; D call uncertain. With the read ending 3 residues before the CDR3 end, the germline J gene is used to fill in that end. The CDR3 extends over 15 amino acids. V dropped 4 bases and J dropped 9 bases, with 16 bases sitting between them. CDR1 is SEHNR and CDR2 is FQNEAQ in the germline V gene (reference sequence).

This clone was counted ten times or more. The sequenced fragment ends 3 residues before the CDR3 boundary, so the rest is inferred from the germline J gene. V usage is TRBV5-4 and J usage is TRBJ1-2; D is ambiguous. The CDR3 sequence is 12 residues long. The germline CDR1 and CDR2 sequences are SGHNT and YYREEE (reference sequence). Trimming removed 3 bases at V and 4 bases at J, with 7 bases between. The CDR3 DNA, read in part, is TGTGCCAGCAGCTCCTCGGGCTATGGC. This sequence encodes CASSSSGYG. The whole CDR3 sequence reads CASSSSGYGYTF.

At least ten counts were recorded for this clone. The read ends 3 residues early relative to the CDR3; the germline J gene fills the gap. The rearrangement joins TRBV6-1 to TRBJ2-7; 9 nucleotides agree with TRBD1. CDR3 size: 15 residues. Germline V gene data show CDR1 as MNHNS and CDR2 as SASEGT. V lost 2 bases and J lost 0; bases outside the gene matches: 2. This CDR3 reads CASSEQTGGSYEQYF. CDR3 DNA (partial): TGTGCCAGCAGTGAACAGACAGGGGGCTCCTACGAG.

This clone has ten or more counts. The read halts 3 residues ahead of the CDR3 end, with the missing end drawn from the germline J gene. This chain connects TRBV18 to TRBJ2-1; TRBD1 matches 9 bases. The CDR3 length is 14 residues. Germline assignment: CDR1 KGHSH and CDR2 LQKENI. The V gene end was trimmed by 4 bases and the J gene end by 7 bases; junction bases not matched to a gene: 5. The CDR3 protein is CASSLDRGKNEQFF. The part of the CDR3 DNA that was read is TGTGCCAGCTCACTCGACAGGGGGAAAAATGAG. The variable domain in full, with the rest retrieved from reference TRBV18 and TRBJ2-1, is NAGVMQNPRHLVRRRGQEARLRCSPMKGHSHVYWYRQLPEEGLKFMVYLQKENIIDESGMPKERFSAEFPKEGPSILRIQQVVRGDSAAYFCASSLDRGKNEQFFGPGTRLTVL.

Comment on this clone: The read ends 3 residues shy of where the CDR3 ends; the end is completed using the germline J gene. The chain joins TRBV7-2 to TRBJ2-2; tentatively, D is TRBD1 (5 bases). Germline lookup yields CDR1 SGHTA and CDR2 FQGNSA. This CDR3 is built from 14 residues. The sequenced part of the CDR3 DNA is TGTGCCAGCAGCTTAGAACAGGCTGATGAAAAG. It specifies CASSLEQADEK. The whole CDR3 sequence reads CASSLEQADEKLFF.

This clone was counted at least ten times. Read data end 3 residues before the CDR3 end; the end is taken from the germline J gene. V usage is TRBV6-1 and J usage is TRBJ1-6, with a tentative D call TRBD1 (6 bases). The CDR3 consists of 13 residues. The germline V gene has CDR1 MNHNS and CDR2 SASEGT. V lost 2 bases to trimming and J lost 7 bases, with 6 bases between them. The CDR3 bases that were read are TGTGCCAGCAGTGAACAGGGGAATTCACCC. Its translation is CASSEQGNSP. The CDR3 reads in full as CASSEQGNSPLHF.

This clone came up many times. The read ends 3 residues early relative to the CDR3; the germline J gene fills the gap. The V gene is TRBV12-5, the J gene TRBJ2-2; 12 bases fit TRBD1. Germline CDR1 and CDR2: LGHNT and FRNRAP. J was trimmed by 8 bases and V by 5 bases; bases with no gene match: 12. There are 17 residues in the CDR3. The part of the CDR3 DNA that was read is TGTGCTAGTGGTAATCGGGGACAGGGGGCAATCGGAGGGGAG. This gives the protein CASGNRGQGAIGGE. The CDR3 in full is CASGNRGQGAIGGELFF.

At least ten counts were recorded for this clone. The CDR3 end falls 3 residues outside the read, so it is completed with the germline J gene. The chain employs TRBV19 and TRBJ2-3, with 9 bases matching TRBD1. V shed 7 bases, J shed 7 bases, and the junction held 15 bases outside the gene matches. Germline CDR1 is LNHDA and CDR2 is SQIVND (reference sequence). This CDR3 is 16 amino acids long. This chain's CDR3 is CASKPSIRDRVNTQYF. CDR3 bases read: TGTGCCAGTAAGCCCTCGATCCGGGACAGGGTTAATACG. Based on the CDR3 plus reference TRBV19 and TRBJ2-3, the full variable domain is DGGITQSPKYLFRKEGQNVTLSCEQNLNHDAMYWYRQDPGQGLRLIYYSQIVNDFQKGDIAEGYSVSREKKESFPLTVTSAQKNPTAFYLCASKPSIRDRVNTQYFGPGTRLTVL.

Ten or more counts support this clone. The CDR3 extends 3 residues past the end of the read, so its final part is completed from the germline J gene. The rearrangement joins TRBV5-4 to TRBJ1-4; a possible D gene is TRBD1 (6 bases). The CDR3 loop spans 14 amino acids. Between the trimmed V and J ends, which lost 3 bases and 6 bases, there was a span of 12 bases. CDR1 SGHNT and CDR2 YYREEE come from the germline V gene (reference sequence). The CDR3: CASSSTGSDEKLFF. Incomplete CDR3 DNA: TGTGCCAGCAGCTCCACAGGGTCTGATGAAAAA.

This clone has a handful of counts. The CDR3 goes on 3 residues after the read ends, and that part is filled in from the germline J gene. The chain is built from TRBV2 and TRBJ1-6, with TRBD1 matching over 10 bases. J gave up 0 bases and V 5 bases, and 4 bases lay outside the gene matches. The CDR3 runs to 17 residues. The V gene's germline CDR1 is SNHLY and CDR2 FYNNEI. The CDR3 loop is CASSRGQGSSYNSPLHF. CDR3 DNA (partial): TGTGCCAGCAGTCGGGGACAGGGGAGCTCCTATAATTCACCC.

This clone was recorded many times. The read finishes 3 residues shy of the CDR3 end, and the germline J gene is used to complete it. The V gene is TRBV19, the J gene TRBJ1-1; 9 nucleotides line up with TRBD1. V shed 4 bases, J shed 3 bases, and the junction held 3 bases outside the gene matches. Germline lookup yields CDR1 LNHDA and CDR2 SQIVND (reference sequence). The CDR3 has 14 amino acids. CDR3 DNA, as far as it was read: TGTGCCAGTAGTACTCGGACAGGGGACACTGAA. It translates to CASSTRTGDTE. The whole CDR3 is CASSTRTGDTEAFF.

About this clone itself: The read terminates 3 residues before the CDR3 end, so the remaining end is supplied by the germline J gene. The V gene is TRBV2, the J gene TRBJ2-3; 7 bases agree with TRBD1. From germline, CDR1 is SNHLY and CDR2 FYNNEI. This CDR3 contains 13 residues. This chain's CDR3 is CASSGDSQETQYF. CDR3 bases read: TGTGCCAGCAGTGGGGACAGCCAAGAGACG.

This clone was counted only a few times. The read is 3 residues too short to cover the CDR3 end, so that end is filled in from the germline J gene. The V call is TRBV10-2, the J call TRBJ2-7; TRBD1 matches at 10 bases. Germline lookup yields CDR1 WSHSY and CDR2 SAAADI. The CDR3 has 13 amino acids. The trim removed 8 bases at V and 4 bases at J, leaving 5 bases unmatched. Partial CDR3 DNA: TGCGCCAGCCGACAGGGGGCCCTTTACGAG. Translating it yields CASRQGALYE. The full-length CDR3 reads as CASRQGALYEQYF.